This TCR beta chain was found in a study of graft-versus-host responses after intestinal transplantation. Study-wide context: All recipients were transplanted with multivisceral, liver-intestinal, or isolated intestinal grafts. Study-level points and caveats: Circulating GvH clone levels at their peak were associated with HvG declines (early post-transplant). Individuals who had graft-donor T cell macrochimerism had allografts that showed high graft-versus-host to host-versus-graft clonal ratios. Detection of GvH clones occurred in recipient marrow, and some had their first appearance in ileum or blood.

The CDR3 runs to 14 residues. Trimming removed 0 bases from V and 6 bases from J, with 14 bases in between. CDR1 is GTSNPN and CDR2 is SVGIG in the germline V gene (reference sequence). Libraries were prepared by immunoSEQ multiplex PCR; TCRdb keeps only in-frame clonotypes and omits some of them. This table holds approximately 94,000 clones, over 75% found once. As to this clone: As yet, its antigen is unknown.

The TCR was taken from a human donor who was the organ donor for an intestinal transplant. The sample here was unstimulated CD4+ T cells sorted from spleen or lymph node cells, taken before transplant. The chain carries TRBV30 and TRBJ1-1, with a tentative D call TRBD1 (5 bases). The DNA for the CDR3 is TGTGCCTGGAGTGTACGTAGGGGAGGATCTGAAGCTTTCTTT. Encoded protein: CAWSVRRGGSEAFF.